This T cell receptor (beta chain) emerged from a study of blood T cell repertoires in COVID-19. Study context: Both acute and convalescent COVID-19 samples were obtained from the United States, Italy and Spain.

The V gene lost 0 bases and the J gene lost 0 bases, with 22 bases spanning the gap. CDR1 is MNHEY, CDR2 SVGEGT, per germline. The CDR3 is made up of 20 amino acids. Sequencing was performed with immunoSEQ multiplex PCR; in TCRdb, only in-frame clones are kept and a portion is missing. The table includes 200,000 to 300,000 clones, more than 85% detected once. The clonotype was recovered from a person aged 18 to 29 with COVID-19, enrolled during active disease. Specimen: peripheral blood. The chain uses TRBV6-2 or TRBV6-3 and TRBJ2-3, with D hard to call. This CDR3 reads CASSYSISPADFSSTDTQYF. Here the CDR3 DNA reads TGTGCCAGCAGTTACTCGATTAGCCCAGCAGACTTTTCTAGCACAGATACGCAGTATTTT.